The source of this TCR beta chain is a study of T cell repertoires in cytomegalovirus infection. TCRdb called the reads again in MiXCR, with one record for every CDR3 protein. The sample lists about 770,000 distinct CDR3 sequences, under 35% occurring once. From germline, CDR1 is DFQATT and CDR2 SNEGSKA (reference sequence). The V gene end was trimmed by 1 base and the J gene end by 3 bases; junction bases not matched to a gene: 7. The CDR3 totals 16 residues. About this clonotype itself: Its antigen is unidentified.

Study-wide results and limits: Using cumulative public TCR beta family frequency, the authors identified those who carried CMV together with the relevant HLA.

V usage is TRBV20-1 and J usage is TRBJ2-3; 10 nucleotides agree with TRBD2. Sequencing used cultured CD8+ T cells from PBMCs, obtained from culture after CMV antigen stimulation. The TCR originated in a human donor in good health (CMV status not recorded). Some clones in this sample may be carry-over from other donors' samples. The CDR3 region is CSARAGAGGPTDTQYF. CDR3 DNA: TGCAGTGCTAGAGCCGGAGCGGGGGGGCCGACAGATACGCAGTATTTT.